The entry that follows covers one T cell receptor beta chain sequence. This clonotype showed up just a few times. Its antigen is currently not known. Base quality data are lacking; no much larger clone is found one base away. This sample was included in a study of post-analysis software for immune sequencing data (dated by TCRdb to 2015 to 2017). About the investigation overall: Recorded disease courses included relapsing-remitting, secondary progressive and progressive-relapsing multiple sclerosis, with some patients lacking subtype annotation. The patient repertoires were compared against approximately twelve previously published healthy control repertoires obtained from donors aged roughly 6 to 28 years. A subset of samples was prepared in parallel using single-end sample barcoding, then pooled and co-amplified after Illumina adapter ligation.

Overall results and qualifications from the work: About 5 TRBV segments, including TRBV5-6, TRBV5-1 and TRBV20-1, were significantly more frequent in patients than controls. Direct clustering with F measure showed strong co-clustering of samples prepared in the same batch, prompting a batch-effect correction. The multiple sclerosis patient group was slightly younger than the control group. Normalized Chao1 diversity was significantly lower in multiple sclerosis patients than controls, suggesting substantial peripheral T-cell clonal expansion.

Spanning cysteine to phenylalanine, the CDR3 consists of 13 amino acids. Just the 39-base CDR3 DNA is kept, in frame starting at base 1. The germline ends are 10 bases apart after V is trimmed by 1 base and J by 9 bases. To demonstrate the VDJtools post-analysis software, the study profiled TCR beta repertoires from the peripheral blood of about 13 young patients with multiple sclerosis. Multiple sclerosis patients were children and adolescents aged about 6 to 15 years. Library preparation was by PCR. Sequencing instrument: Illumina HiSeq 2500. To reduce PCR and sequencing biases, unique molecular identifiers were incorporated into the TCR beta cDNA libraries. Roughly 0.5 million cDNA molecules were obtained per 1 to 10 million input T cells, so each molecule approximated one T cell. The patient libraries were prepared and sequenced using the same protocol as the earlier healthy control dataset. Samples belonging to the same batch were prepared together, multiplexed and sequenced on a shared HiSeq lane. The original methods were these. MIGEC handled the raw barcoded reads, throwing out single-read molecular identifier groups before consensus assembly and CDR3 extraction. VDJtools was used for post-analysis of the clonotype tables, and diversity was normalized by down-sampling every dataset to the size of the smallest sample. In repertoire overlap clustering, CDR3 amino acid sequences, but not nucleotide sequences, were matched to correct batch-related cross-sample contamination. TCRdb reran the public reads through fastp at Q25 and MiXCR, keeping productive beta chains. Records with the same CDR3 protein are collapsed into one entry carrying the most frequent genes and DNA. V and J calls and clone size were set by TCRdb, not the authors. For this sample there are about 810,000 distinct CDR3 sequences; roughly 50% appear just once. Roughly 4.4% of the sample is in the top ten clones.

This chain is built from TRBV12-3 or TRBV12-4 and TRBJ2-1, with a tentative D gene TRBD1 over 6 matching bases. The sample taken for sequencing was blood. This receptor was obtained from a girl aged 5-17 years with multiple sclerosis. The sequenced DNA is TGTGCCAGCAGTTTAGTCCCCAGGGGTGAGCAGTTCTTC. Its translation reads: CASSLVPRGEQFF.